These 25 T cell receptor beta chains were all obtained from the same sample, sequenced in a study of cytomegalovirus exposure and HLA in healthy donors. The PCR was carried out with 60 Vbeta primers and 13 Jbeta primers. Repertoires were generated with immunoSEQ multiplex PCR, while TCRdb's copy carries only in-frame clones and drops some. Among some 200,000 clones listed, about four fifths were seen once. The sequencing input was PBMCs. Source of these receptors: a boy aged 2 to 9 in good health and CMV-seronegative.

The gene calls are TRBV15 and TRBJ2-2; perhaps TRBD2 as D (6 bases). From germline, CDR1 is LNHNV and CDR2 YYDKDF (reference sequence). CDR3 length equals 14 residues. V lost 6 bases, J lost 6 bases, and 14 bases lay in between. CDR3 in amino acids: CATSWGVGAGELFF. In DNA form, the CDR3 reads TGTGCCACCAGTTGGGGGGTCGGAGCCGGGGAGCTGTTTTTT.

This clone occurred a few times. The chain employs TRBV15 and TRBJ1-4, with D hard to call. With 6 bases removed from V and 0 bases from J, the gap between germline ends came to 11 bases. Germline V gene data show CDR1 as LNHNV and CDR2 as YYDKDF (reference sequence). CDR3 length: 15 amino acids. This chain's CDR3 is CATRGSAATNEKLFF. CDR3 sequence (DNA): TGTGCCACCAGGGGGAGCGCTGCAACTAATGAAAAACTGTTTTTT.

This clone was detected only once. The CDR3 sequence: CAIRVKRGNIDTQYF. The CDR3 DNA reads TGTGCCATCAGGGTCAAGCGGGGGAATATAGATACGCAGTATTTT. The chain couples TRBV10-3 to TRBJ2-3, with 8 bases identical to TRBD2. The CDR3 loop spans 15 amino acids. Germline CDR1 is ENHRY and CDR2 is SYGVKD. The V and J ends lost 6 bases and 5 bases, in that order; junction bases with no gene match: 10.

This clone occurred once. The rearrangement uses TRBV6-5 and TRBJ2-7; 7 bases line up with TRBD1. Germline V lookup: CDR1 MNHEY, CDR2 SVGAGI. The CDR3 length is 13 residues. The trim removed 4 bases at V and 5 bases at J, leaving 5 bases unmatched. The CDR3 DNA follows: TGTGCCAGCAGTTTGAGGGGGCCCCACGAGCAGTACTTC. It is translated as CASSLRGPHEQYF.

The gene calls are TRBV9 and TRBJ2-1; TRBD2 aligns across 8 bases. The germline V gene has CDR1 SGDLS and CDR2 YYNGEE. The V gene end was trimmed by 0 bases and the J gene end by 0 bases; junction bases not matched to a gene: 5. The CDR3 consists of 17 residues. CDR3 amino acids: CASSVGVAGPSYNEQFF. CDR3 sequence (DNA): TGTGCCAGCAGCGTAGGAGTAGCGGGGCCCTCCTACAATGAGCAGTTCTTC. Full variable domain (rest looked up from reference TRBV9 and TRBJ2-1): DSGVTQTPKHLITATGQRVTLRCSPRSGDLSVYWYQQSLDQGLQFLIQYYNGEERAKGNILERFSAQQFPDLHSELNLSSLELGDSALYFCASSVGVAGPSYNEQFFGPGTRLTVL.

The chain combines TRBV6-5 with TRBJ2-7; D is unclear. V dropped 4 bases and J dropped 4 bases, with 17 bases sitting between them. The CDR3 length is 15 residues. CDR1 MNHEY and CDR2 SVGAGI come from the germline V gene. This chain's CDR3 is CASSFDSRSSYEQYF. In DNA form, the CDR3 reads TGTGCCAGCAGTTTTGATTCCCGGTCCTCTTACGAGCAGTACTTC.

The genes are TRBV18 and TRBJ1-4, with no clear D. With 3 bases removed from V and 8 bases from J, the gap between germline ends came to 25 bases. Germline loops: CDR1 KGHSH, CDR2 LQKENI. This CDR3 region has 18 residues. The CDR3 coding sequence is TGTGCCAGCTCACCTTTCTCCGGGTCCTACCTCCCCGGGGAAAAACTGTTTTTT. The encoded protein is CASSPFSGSYLPGEKLFF.

The J gene is TRBJ1-2, the V gene TRBV11-2; possibly TRBD1 for D (5 bases). V shed 1 base and J shed 2 bases, with 14 bases lying between them. Germline V gene sequence: CDR1 SGHAT, CDR2 FQNNGV. There are 16 residues in the CDR3. CDR3: CASSLGRGGSNYGYTF. DNA for the CDR3: TGTGCCAGCAGCTTAGGGCGCGGGGGTTCCAACTATGGCTACACCTTC.

This sequence joins TRBV6-6 and TRBJ2-3, with 7 bases that match TRBD2. The junction had 7 bases not matched to a gene; V was cut back by 8 bases and J by 2 bases. The CDR3 length is 14 residues. Germline CDR1 and CDR2: MNHNY and SVGAGI (reference sequence). CDR3 bases: TGTGCCAGCCGTGCGGGACTACTCACAGATACGCAGTATTTT. It translates to CASRAGLLTDTQYF.

CDR3 bases: TGTGCCAGCAGCTTGGGACTTGGATCAACTAATGAAAAACTGTTTTTT. It specifies CASSLGLGSTNEKLFF. The chain links TRBV5-5 to TRBJ1-4; D unresolved. Germline V gene sequence: CDR1 SGHKS, CDR2 YYEKEE (reference sequence). Trimming removed 0 bases from V and 0 bases from J, with 9 bases in between. The CDR3 covers 16 residues.

The chain joins TRBV7-2 to TRBJ1-2; D is undetermined. The CDR3 totals 16 residues. Germline CDR1 reads SGHTA; CDR2 reads FQGNSA. With 1 base removed from V and 6 bases from J, the gap between germline ends came to 18 bases. The CDR3 region has the DNA TGTGCCAGCAGCTTAGGAGGAAGTACGGGGTCCAATGGCTACACCTTC. Translation: CASSLGGSTGSNGYTF.

The rearrangement joins TRBV7-2 to TRBJ1-1; TRBD1 matches at 7 bases. J gave up 0 bases and V 7 bases, and 5 bases lay outside the gene matches. The CDR3 runs to 14 residues. Germline CDR1 and CDR2: SGHTA and FQGNSA. The CDR3 is CASNPTGLNTEAFF. In nucleotides, the CDR3 is TGTGCCAGCAACCCGACAGGGCTGAACACTGAAGCTTTCTTT.

This clone has a single count. The chain is built from TRBV21-1 and TRBJ2-6; the table calls TRBD1, which could not be checked here. TRBV21-1 is a pseudogene locus. This CDR3 is built from 20 residues. This CDR3 reads CASSIFDRGFSSSGANVLTF. CDR3 bases: TGTGCCAGCAGCATCTTCGACAGGGGTTTTTCTAGCTCTGGGGCCAACGTCCTGACTTTC.

This chain joins TRBV7-9 and TRBJ1-2, with D tentatively TRBD1 (5 bases). The CDR3 is made up of 17 amino acids. The germline CDR1 and CDR2 sequences are SEHNR and FQNEAQ (reference sequence). Deletions cut 5 bases from V and 2 bases from J, with 21 bases between. CDR3 bases: TGTGCCAGCAGCCAAGATCCCCCGCAGGGCCGGAACTATGGCTACACCTTC. Amino acids: CASSQDPPQGRNYGYTF.

This sequence joins TRBV27 and TRBJ2-4; tentative D call: TRBD2 (6 bases). V dropped 0 bases and J dropped 2 bases, with 14 bases sitting between them. The length of the CDR3 is 17 residues. Germline CDR1 is MNHEY and CDR2 is SMNVEV (reference sequence). The CDR3 is CASSLSAGTTTKNIQYF. CDR3 in DNA: TGTGCCAGCAGTTTATCGGCGGGGACGACGACCAAAAACATTCAGTACTTC.

This rearrangement joins TRBV5-5 to TRBJ2-7; D is uncertain. Germline CDR1 reads SGHKS; CDR2 reads YYEKEE (reference sequence). Deletions cut 2 bases from V and 0 bases from J, with 9 bases between. The CDR3 consists of 14 residues. The chain's CDR3 is CASSFSKISYEQYF. The CDR3 DNA follows: TGTGCCAGCAGCTTTTCTAAGATCTCCTACGAGCAGTACTTC.

V is TRBV27 and J is TRBJ1-5; possible D gene TRBD1, 6 bases. V lost 1 base, J lost 2 bases, and 18 bases lay in between. The CDR3 is made up of 18 amino acids. Germline V gene lookup returns CDR1 MNHEY and CDR2 SMNVEV (reference sequence). CDR3 region: CASSLWETGGVGNQPQHF. The DNA of the CDR3 is TGTGCCAGCAGTTTATGGGAGACAGGAGGAGTCGGCAATCAGCCCCAGCATTTT.

V usage is TRBV4-1 and J usage is TRBJ2-1; possibly TRBD1 for D (6 bases). CDR3 length: 14 amino acids. Trimming pared 4 bases from V and 6 bases from J, leaving 13 bases between. CDR1 is MGHRA, CDR2 YSYEKL, per germline. As DNA, the CDR3 is TGCGCCAGCAGCCGAGCACAGGGAATCAATGAGCAGTTCTTC. Amino acid sequence: CASSRAQGINEQFF.

The chain couples TRBV5-6 to TRBJ2-1; D might be TRBD1 (5 bases). In germline, CDR1 is SGHDT, CDR2 YYEEEE. Trimming stripped 4 bases from V and 8 bases from J, with 13 bases between. The CDR3 loop spans 13 amino acids. The CDR3 sequence is CASSRFVRDEQFF. The CDR3 nucleotides read TGTGCCAGCAGCCGGTTTGTCAGGGATGAGCAGTTCTTC.

This clone was counted a few times. The rearrangement links TRBV27 to TRBJ1-6; tentatively, D is TRBD1 (5 bases). The V end was cut by 4 bases, the J end by 8 bases, with 21 bases between. Germline loops: CDR1 MNHEY, CDR2 SMNVEV (reference sequence). CDR3 length equals 17 residues. CDR3 in amino acids: CASSWVPPGPADSPLHF. Here the CDR3 DNA reads TGTGCCAGCAGTTGGGTCCCCCCAGGGCCTGCGGATTCACCCCTCCACTTT.

The chain links TRBV4-1 to TRBJ2-5, with TRBD2 identical over 13 bases. CDR1 and CDR2 (germline): MGHRA, YSYEKL. The length of the CDR3 is 16 residues. J was trimmed by 5 bases and V by 1 base; bases with no gene match: 4. CDR3 nucleotides: TGCGCCAGCAGCCAAGCACTAGCGGGGGGGCGGGAGACCCAGTACTTC. It is translated as CASSQALAGGRETQYF.

The chain carries TRBV6-1 and TRBJ2-2, with D perhaps TRBD2 (6 bases). CDR1 MNHNS and CDR2 SASEGT come from the germline V gene. The CDR3 loop spans 13 amino acids. V was shortened by 8 bases and J by 3 bases, with 10 bases between the two germline ends. The CDR3 is CASGREDTGELFF. The CDR3 DNA follows: TGTGCCAGCGGCAGGGAGGACACCGGGGAGCTGTTTTTT.

This clone was seen a few times. This chain links TRBV30 with TRBJ1-1; weak D call: TRBD1 (5 bases). The V and J ends lost 0 bases and 3 bases respectively, with 8 bases between them. CDR1 is GTSNPN and CDR2 is SVGIG in the germline V gene (reference sequence). The CDR3 spans 13 residues. In DNA, the CDR3 is TGTGCCTGGAGTGTAGGAGGGGACACTGAAGCTTTCTTT. Its translation is CAWSVGGDTEAFF.

The J gene is TRBJ2-2, the V gene TRBV5-4; 12 bases align to TRBD2. J lost 6 bases, V lost 5 bases, and 5 bases had no gene match. CDR3 size: 15 residues. Germline CDR1 reads SGHNT; CDR2 reads YYREEE (reference sequence). The CDR3: CASSQGLAGPGELFF. The DNA of the CDR3 is TGTGCCAGCAGTCAGGGACTAGCGGGTCCCGGGGAGCTGTTTTTT.

The chain combines TRBV5-4 with TRBJ1-2; possible D gene TRBD1, 6 bases. Germline-derived CDR1 and CDR2 are SGHNT and YYREEE (reference sequence). V was pared by 0 bases and J by 8 bases, with 8 bases between. The CDR3 consists of 12 residues. In DNA, the CDR3 is TGTGCCAGCAGCTTGGGGGGGGGCGGCTACACCTTC. Translating gives CASSLGGGGYTF.